This TCR beta chain was recorded in a study of OX40 agonist ivuxolimab in advanced cancers. Study-wide points: Near-lowest levels of clonal expansion characterized partial responders at 0.1-3.0 mg/kg. No antigen was identified for the clonally expanded peripheral T cells.

Samples of blood were obtained at baseline, on cycle 4 day 1, and on cycle 7 day 1. The CDR3 totals 14 residues. V was cut by 3 bases and J by 6 bases, with 15 bases left in between. CDR1 and CDR2 (germline): SGHRS, YFSETQ. Regarding this clone: The antigen remains undetermined.

TCRdb's table, derived via immunoSEQ multiplex PCR, lists solely in-frame clones and lacks some. The sample records 90,000 or so clones, roughly nine tenths being singletons. The chain employs TRBV5-1 and TRBJ1-2; D is possibly TRBD1 (6 bases). The clonotype comes from an adult with an advanced solid tumor such as melanoma, head and neck, liver or kidney cancer. The sequencing used CD4+ or CD8+ T cells sorted from blood, collected in a trial of the OX40 agonist ivuxolimab. As DNA, the CDR3 is TGCGCCAGCAGCTCCTCCTACAGGGACGATGGCTACACCTTC. Translated, it gives CASSSSYRDDGYTF.